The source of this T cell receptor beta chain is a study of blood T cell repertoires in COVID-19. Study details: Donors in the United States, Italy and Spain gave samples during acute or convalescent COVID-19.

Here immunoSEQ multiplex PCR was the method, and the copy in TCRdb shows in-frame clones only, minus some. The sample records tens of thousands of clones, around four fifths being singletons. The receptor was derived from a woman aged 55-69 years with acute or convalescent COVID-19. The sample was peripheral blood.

CDR3 in DNA: TGTGCCAGCAGCCAAGGAAAGAGTTCTAATGAACTTTATGGCTACACCTTC. This gives the protein CASSQGKSSNELYGYTF. The V call is TRBV3-1 (or the pseudogene TRBV3-2), the J call TRBJ1-2; D is ambiguous. The germline CDR1 and CDR2 sequences are LGHDT and YNNKEL (reference sequence). The CDR3 extends over 17 amino acids. V lost 1 base to trimming and J lost 5 bases, with 20 bases between them.